These T cell receptor beta chains were read from a single sample in a study of CD8 T cells in Susac syndrome. TCRdb ran MiXCR on the immunoSEQ multiplex PCR reads and lists one entry per CDR3 protein. This table has approximately 160,000 distinct CDR3 sequences, about 91% appearing once. Sequencing used CD4+ T cells from PBMCs. The receptors derive from a human donor in good health. Both conserved end residues are part of each CDR3.

V: TRBV7-2
J: TRBJ2-7
CDR3: CASSQTGWSYEQYF

V: TRBV3-1
J: TRBJ2-5
CDR3: CASSRLADQETQYF

V: TRBV4-1
J: TRBJ2-1
CDR3: CASSPVKGIGHEQFF

V: TRBV4-1
J: TRBJ1-3
CDR3: CASSVQHNSGNTIYF

V: TRBV20-1
J: TRBJ2-3
CDR3: CSATTGTDTQYF

V: TRBV27
J: TRBJ2-4
CDR3: CASSSGAVGAKNIQYF

V: TRBV11-2
J: TRBJ2-1
CDR3: CASRSGRWNEQFF

V: TRBV29-1
J: TRBJ1-1
CDR3: CSVVQAQARAFF

V: TRBV12-3/TRBV12-4
J: TRBJ1-1
CDR3: CASSTRGGANTEAFF

V: TRBV4-1
J: TRBJ2-2
CDR3: CASSQEDWRELFF

V: TRBV6-1
J: TRBJ1-2
CDR3: CASSTGTDYGYTF

V: TRBV7-8
J: TRBJ1-3
CDR3: CASSSDRGGNTIYF

V: TRBV6-4
J: TRBJ2-1
CDR3: CASSTPGRNEQFF

V: TRBV7-3
J: TRBJ2-2
CDR3: CASSPQLAFDGELFF

V: TRBV6-2/TRBV6-3
J: TRBJ2-7
CDR3: CAIQPGTGVISYEQYF

V: TRBV24-1
J: TRBJ1-1
CDR3: CATYGKDRDEDTEAFF

V: TRBV30
J: TRBJ1-4
CDR3: CAWSALPRGAGEKLFF

V: TRBV28
J: TRBJ1-2
CDR3: CASSFPYYGYTF

V: TRBV6-1
J: TRBJ1-2
CDR3: CASNEQGSYGYTF

V: TRBV5-1
J: TRBJ1-2
CDR3: CASSLVGPANYGYTF

V: TRBV19
J: TRBJ2-2
CDR3: CASSRETFTGELFF

V: TRBV4-2
J: TRBJ2-3
CDR3: CASSQDLLSGSSASTDTQYF

V: TRBV20-1
J: TRBJ1-1
CDR3: CSAGRDRSYTEAFF

V: TRBV27
J: TRBJ2-2
CDR3: CASFRAGFTGELFF

V: TRBV28
J: TRBJ2-7
CDR3: CASKGFYEQYF

V: TRBV19
J: TRBJ2-5
CDR3: CASSIVSIGSSYKETQYF

V: TRBV7-2
J: TRBJ2-1
CDR3: CASSLLAGRHGGQFF

V: TRBV9
J: TRBJ2-7
CDR3: CASSAASGSDEQYF

V: TRBV6-2/TRBV6-3
J: TRBJ2-1
CDR3: CASSYSPGGSLLF

V: TRBV5-1
J: TRBJ2-7
CDR3: CASSFAPRDQQYF

V: TRBV7-2
J: TRBJ1-1
CDR3: CASSLEWSTEAFF

V: TRBV14
J: TRBJ2-2
CDR3: CASSQGRIGELFF

V: TRBV18
J: TRBJ2-3
CDR3: CASSPKRDYTDTQYF

V: TRBV28
J: TRBJ2-7
CDR3: CASESGQGSEQYF

V: TRBV6-6
J: TRBJ2-4
CDR3: CASLKSKNIQYF

V: TRBV29-1
J: TRBJ2-1
CDR3: CSVESPSGISYNEQFF

V: TRBV5-1
J: TRBJ2-3
CDR3: CASSLIGNIDTQYF

V: TRBV20-1
J: TRBJ1-4
CDR3: CSARREGREKLFF

V: TRBV6-5
J: TRBJ1-6
CDR3: CASSYPGAGSYNSPLHF

V: TRBV20-1
J: TRBJ1-5
CDR3: CSARVDRDKPQHF

V: TRBV5-1
J: TRBJ2-5
CDR3: CASSPMTVQETQYF

V: TRBV28
J: TRBJ2-7
CDR3: CASSLRGEIYEQYF

V: TRBV5-5
J: TRBJ2-3
CDR3: CASSFRLAGDTQYF

V: TRBV29-1
J: TRBJ2-5
CDR3: CSVGPVPQTQYF